This T cell receptor (beta chain) was sequenced for a study of shared clonotypes between healthy human individuals. The protocol was immunoSEQ multiplex PCR, while the TCRdb copy is restricted to in-frame clones and leaves out a portion. Among about 1 million clones listed, around four fifths were seen once. The V and J ends lost 2 bases and 13 bases respectively, with 11 bases between them. Germline CDR1 is SEHNR and CDR2 is FQNEAQ (reference sequence). The length of the CDR3 is 11 residues. The chain carries TRBV7-9 and TRBJ2-5; D uncertain. The receptor comes from a man aged 18 to 30 in good health. Sequencing used memory CD4+ T cells sorted from blood. This sample's subset: CD45RA-negative fraction. The CDR3 DNA reads TGTGCCAGCAGCTTAATCCTAAATCCGTACTTC. Protein sequence: CASSLILNPYF.